The 3 T cell receptor beta chains below come from one sample, sequenced in a study of T-cell reconstitution after alpha-beta-depleted transplantation in children. Using unique molecular identifiers, the investigators prepared the TCRbeta library. TCRdb re-analysed the PCR reads in MiXCR, keeping a single row per CDR3 protein. The sample has 700,000 to 950,000 distinct CDR3 sequences, less than 20% seen once. Source: PBMCs, mostly from graft donor cells, taken 360 days after TCRalphabeta/CD19-depleted stem cell transplant. The receptor source for this set is a male patient younger than 18 who had a stem cell transplant for acute lymphoblastic leukemia, so the T cells may come from the graft donor.

J is TRBJ2-3 and V is TRBV7-9; 9 bases fit TRBD2. Germline assignment: CDR1 SEHNR and CDR2 FQNEAQ (reference sequence). The CDR3 covers 18 residues. Losses at the gene ends were 3 bases for V and 5 bases for J; bases not matched to a gene: 15. The CDR3 loop reads CASSFHLRTSDFGDTQYF. The CDR3 DNA reads as TGTGCCAGCAGCTTCCATTTACGGACTAGCGATTTTGGAGATACGCAGTATTTT.

This chain connects TRBV20-1 to TRBJ1-5; D ambiguous. CDR1 and CDR2 from the germline V gene are DFQATT and SNEGSKA (reference sequence). The ends were cut back, 3 bases at V and 1 base at J, with 7 bases in the middle. This CDR3 comprises 13 residues. CDR3 DNA sequence: TGCAGTGCTAGGGGCGTGAGCAATCAGCCCCAGCATTTT. Protein: CSARGVSNQPQHF.

This clonotype was observed at least ten times. The chain carries TRBV25-1 and TRBJ2-3, with D perhaps given as TRBD1 or TRBD2 (6 bases each). The CDR3 has 16 residues. Germline V gives CDR1 MGHDK, CDR2 SYGVNS. The germline V and J ends were trimmed by 4 bases and 0 bases, with 14 bases remaining between them. The CDR3 protein is CASSGTAGGSTDTQYF. The CDR3, as DNA: TGTGCCAGCAGTGGGACAGCCGGAGGGAGCACAGATACGCAGTATTTT.